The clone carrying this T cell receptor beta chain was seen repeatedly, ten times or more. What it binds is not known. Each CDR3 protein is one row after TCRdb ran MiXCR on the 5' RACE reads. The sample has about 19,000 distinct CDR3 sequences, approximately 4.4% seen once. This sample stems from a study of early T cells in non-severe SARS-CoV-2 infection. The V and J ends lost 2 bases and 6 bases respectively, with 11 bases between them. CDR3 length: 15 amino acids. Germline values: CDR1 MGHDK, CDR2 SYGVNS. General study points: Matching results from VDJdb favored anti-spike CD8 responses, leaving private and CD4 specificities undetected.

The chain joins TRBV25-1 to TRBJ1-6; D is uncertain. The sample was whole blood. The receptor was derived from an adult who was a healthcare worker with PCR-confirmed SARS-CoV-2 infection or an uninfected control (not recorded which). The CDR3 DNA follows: TGTGCCAGCAGTGAACACAGACGGTTTAATTCACCCCTCCACTTT. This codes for CASSEHRRFNSPLHF.